The rows below give T cell receptor beta chains drawn from one sample of a study of Graves' ophthalmopathy and Graves' hyperthyroidism. TCRdb re-analysed the multiplex PCR reads in MiXCR, keeping a single row per CDR3 protein. The table includes fewer than 650,000 distinct CDR3 sequences, about 24% detected once. Material: peripheral blood. Every receptor here comes from a woman under 30 with stable Graves' hyperthyroidism. Some clones in this sample may be carry-over from other donors' samples. Both conserved end residues are part of each CDR3. The order of the fields is D gene, clone size, V gene, J gene, CDR3 DNA, CDR3 protein. A D gene is named only where the DNA matches it firmly. Rows give clone size only sometimes, using once, few, many, or a class for an expanded clone.

TRBD2	many	TRBV12-3/TRBV12-4	TRBJ2-5	TGTGCCAGCAGTTTTGGTAGCGGGATAGAGACCCAGTACTTC	CASSFGSGIETQYF
NA	many	TRBV6-1	TRBJ1-1	TGTGCCAGCAGAACCCGCACAGGTGAAGCTTTCTTT	CASRTRTGEAFF
NA	many	TRBV15	TRBJ1-3	TGTGCCACCAGCAGAGCACGGAACTCTGGAAACACCATATATTTT	CATSRARNSGNTIYF
NA	NA	TRBV6-1	TRBJ2-3	TGTGCCAGCACTATGACAGATAGCACAGATACGCAGTATTTT	CASTMTDSTDTQYF
NA	NA	TRBV7-2	TRBJ2-5	TGTGCCAGCAGCTTACGAGCGATGGACACGGAGACCCAGTACTTC	CASSLRAMDTETQYF
TRBD1	many	TRBV6-1	TRBJ1-2	TGTGCCAGCACTCTGGGGACAGCTACTAACTATGGCTACACCTTC	CASTLGTATNYGYTF
TRBD2	many	TRBV9	TRBJ2-5	TGTGCCAGCAGCGCCGGGACTACCGGGAGGTCCCAGTACTTC	CASSAGTTGRSQYF
NA	NA	TRBV6-1	TRBJ2-7	TGTGCCAGCAGTGAAGGGGGCAGTCACGAGCAGTACTTC	CASSEGGSHEQYF
TRBD2	NA	TRBV12-3/TRBV12-4	TRBJ2-7	TGTGCCAGCAGCGGTCGACTAGCTTCCTCCTACGAGCAGTACTTC	CASSGRLASSYEQYF
NA	many	TRBV19	TRBJ2-7	TGTGCCAGTAGTCTGGATGCAACAGGGCCCTACGAGCAGTACTTC	CASSLDATGPYEQYF
NA	many	TRBV7-9	TRBJ1-2	TGTGCCAGCGTGCGGGGTGAGAACTATGGCTACACCTTC	CASVRGENYGYTF
NA	many	TRBV10-3	TRBJ1-2	TGTGCCATCTCTCCAGAGGGTCCAGGACTCTATGGCTACACCTTC	CAISPEGPGLYGYTF
NA	many	TRBV5-5	TRBJ1-5	TGTGCCAGCAGTCCGAAGGGGCTTAGCAATCAGCCCCAGCATTTT	CASSPKGLSNQPQHF
TRBD1	NA	TRBV4-1	TRBJ2-5	TGCGCCAGCAGCCGAATAGGGACAGGGCAAGAGACCCAGTACTTC	CASSRIGTGQETQYF
TRBD2	few	TRBV11-1	TRBJ2-5	TGTGCCAGCAGCCCGGGACTAGCACCCACACCGTACCAAGAGACCCAGTACTTC	CASSPGLAPTPYQETQYF
NA	many	TRBV6-5	TRBJ1-5	TGTGCCAGCAGTTACTCGCCAGGGGTTATCAATCAGCCCCAGCATTTT	CASSYSPGVINQPQHF
NA	many	TRBV28	TRBJ1-1	TGTGCCAGCAGACCCGGACGGGGAACGACTGAAGCTTTCTTT	CASRPGRGTTEAFF
NA	many	TRBV12-3/TRBV12-4	TRBJ1-5	TGTGCCTCACGGGGGGGAGGCAGGGAGATCAATCAGCCCCAGCATTTT	CASRGGGREINQPQHF
NA	many	TRBV19	TRBJ1-2	TGCGCCAGTAGTATTCCGAAGGACGGAGATGGCTACACCTTC	CASSIPKDGDGYTF
NA	few	TRBV6-2/TRBV6-3	TRBJ2-7	TGTGCCAGCAGTTATGGGGTTCCTACGAAGCAGTACTTC	CASSYGVPTKQYF
TRBD2	many	TRBV20-1	TRBJ2-5	TGCAGTGCTGATTCCGGGACTAGCGGGGAGGGGACCCAGTACTTC	CSADSGTSGEGTQYF
NA	NA	TRBV7-8	TRBJ1-1	TGTGCCAGCGCCAGAGGGGACGGCACTGAAGCTTTCTTT	CASARGDGTEAFF